Each of the 29 T cell receptor beta chains below was sequenced from the same sample in a study of identical twins. TCRdb independently ran MiXCR on the 5' RACE reads; one entry per CDR3 protein. Among 1.5 million to 2 million distinct CDR3 sequences, roughly a third were seen once, and the ten largest hold about 0.3%. The sequencing input was cord blood. The origin of the receptors is a newborn girl in good health.

The chain has TRBV9 and TRBJ2-1, with D uncertain. The ends were cut back, 0 bases at V and 6 bases at J, with 7 bases in the middle. CDR3 length: 13 residues. CDR1 is SGDLS, CDR2 YYNGEE, per germline. The CDR3 coding sequence is TGTGCCAGCAGCGTAGGAGTTGTCAATGAGCAGTTCTTC. Its translation is CASSVGVVNEQFF.

V is TRBV4-2 and J is TRBJ2-5; TRBD1 agrees at 7 bases. The CDR3 is 14 residues long. Trimming cost V 4 bases and J 4 bases; bases outside gene matches: 6. Germline-derived CDR1 and CDR2 are LGHNA and YNFKEQ. The CDR3 DNA is TGTGCCAGCAGCCCCTCGACAGGGCTAGAGACCCAGTACTTC. It translates to CASSPSTGLETQYF.

In this sample, this clonotype turned up many times. The genes are TRBV2 and TRBJ2-5; 8 nucleotides align to TRBD2. The CDR3 sequence is 14 residues long. Germline V gene sequence: CDR1 SNHLY, CDR2 FYNNEI. With 5 bases clipped from V and 4 bases from J, the junction kept 6 bases outside the gene matches. The CDR3 protein is CASSRVLAGETQYF. CDR3 nucleotides: TGTGCCAGCAGTCGTGTGCTAGCGGGAGAGACCCAGTACTTC. Complete variable domain (other parts from reference TRBV2 and TRBJ2-5): EPEVTQTPSHQVTQMGQEVILRCVPISNHLYFYWYRQILGQKVEFLVSFYNNEISEKSEIFDDQFSVERPDGSNFTLKIRSTKLEDSAMYFCASSRVLAGETQYFGPGTRLLVL.

The chain links TRBV25-1 to TRBJ2-3, with TRBD2 matching 7 bases. In germline, CDR1 is MGHDK, CDR2 SYGVNS. The trim removed 3 bases at V and 6 bases at J, leaving 6 bases unmatched. This CDR3 has 14 amino acids. The CDR3: CASSDPGSGDTQYF. The CDR3 nucleotides are TGTGCCAGCAGTGACCCCGGTAGCGGGGATACGCAGTATTTT.

This clonotype showed up many times. The V gene is TRBV29-1, the J gene TRBJ2-1; D might be TRBD2 (5 bases). V lost 5 bases and J lost 2, with 10 bases in between. Germline CDR1 reads SQVTM; CDR2 reads ANQGSEA. The CDR3 is 13 amino acids. CDR3: CSVLLGTYNEQFF. The DNA of the CDR3 is TGCAGCGTTCTACTAGGAACCTACAATGAGCAGTTCTTC.

The chain couples TRBV15 to TRBJ2-5; D call uncertain. The CDR3 covers 13 residues. In germline, CDR1 is LNHNV, CDR2 YYDKDF (reference sequence). V was pared by 1 base and J by 1 base, with 4 bases between. The DNA of the CDR3 is TGTGCCACCAGCAGAGGGTTCCAAGAGACCCAGTACTTC. It yields the protein CATSRGFQETQYF. Full variable domain (remainder filled in from reference TRBV15 and TRBJ2-5): DAMVIQNPRYQVTQFGKPVTLSCSQTLNHNVMYWYQQKSSQAPKLLFHYYDKDFNNEADTPDNFQSRRPNTSFCFLDIRSPGLGDTAMYLCATSRGFQETQYFGPGTRLLVL.

The sample holds a few counts of this clonotype. An end of the junction differs from the germline gene, which may be a read error. The CDR3 bases are TGTGCCAGCAGCTTATCGGCGTCAGAGACCCAGTACTTC. It codes for CASSLSASETQYF. This rearrangement joins TRBV27 to TRBJ2-5; no clear D gene. The CDR3 has 13 amino acids. Germline V CDR1 and CDR2: MNHEY, SMNVEV (reference sequence).

This clonotype has just a few counts. The chain joins TRBV20-1 to TRBJ1-4; a possible D gene is TRBD1 (5 bases). From germline, CDR1 is DFQATT and CDR2 SNEGSKA (reference sequence). CDR3 length: 14 residues. The V and J ends lost 3 bases and 7 bases respectively, with 15 bases between them. In DNA form, the CDR3 reads TGCAGTGCTAGCCTGGAGGGGAGAGGTGAAAAACTGTTTTTT. It encodes CSASLEGRGEKLFF.

This clonotype was observed many times. J is TRBJ1-2 and V is TRBV21-1; the table's D call, TRBD1, has no DNA check behind it. TRBV21-1 is noted as a pseudogene. CDR3 length: 13 residues. The CDR3 here is CASSQGQKDGYTF. The CDR3 nucleotides are TGTGCCAGCAGCCAGGGACAGAAAGATGGCTACACCTTC.

J is TRBJ1-1 and V is TRBV3-1; 9 bases are a match to TRBD1. The germline V gene has CDR1 LGHDT and CDR2 YNNKEL (reference sequence). V shed 1 base and J 3 bases; nucleotides not matched to a gene: 9. The CDR3 is 17 residues long. CDR3 sequence (DNA): TGTGCCAGCAGCCAAGTCTACAGGGGGCCTAGGGACACTGAAGCTTTCTTT. Encoded protein: CASSQVYRGPRDTEAFF. The full variable domain, rest sourced from reference TRBV3-1 and TRBJ1-1, is DTAVSQTPKYLVTQMGNDKSIKCEQNLGHDTMYWYKQDSKKFLKIMFSYNNKELIINETVPNRFSPKSPDKAHLNLHINSLELGDSAVYFCASSQVYRGPRDTEAFFGQGTRLTVV.

A remark on this clonotype: The junction and the germline gene differ at one end; a read error may be behind it. The rearrangement joins TRBV11-2 to TRBJ2-1; no clear D. The V gene's germline CDR1 is SGHAT and CDR2 FQNNGV. The CDR3 sequence is 15 residues long. The CDR3 loop reads CASSLGSEIYNKQFF. As DNA, the CDR3 is TGTGCCAGCAGCTTAGGTTCAGAAATATACAATAAGCAGTTCTTC.

This clonotype showed up many times. The chain joins TRBV15 to TRBJ1-2, with TRBD1 matching over 11 bases. The length of the CDR3 is 16 residues. The V and J ends lost 0 bases and 6 bases, in that order; junction bases with no gene match: 6. The germline V gene encodes CDR1 LNHNV and CDR2 YYDKDF (reference sequence). The CDR3 sequence is CATSRDLGQGANGYTF. The CDR3 DNA is TGTGCCACCAGCAGAGACTTAGGACAGGGGGCAAATGGCTACACCTTC.

This chain links TRBV7-6 with TRBJ2-5; D is ambiguous. The end of the DNA fits TRBJ2-7 better, so the J call may be wrong. The CDR3 is 12 residues long. Germline loops: CDR1 SGHVS, CDR2 FNYEAQ. CDR3 amino acids: CASSLKGDEQYF. CDR3 nucleotides: TGTGCCAGCAGCTTAAAGGGCGACGAGCAGTACTTC.

The chain is built from TRBV12-3 or TRBV12-4 and TRBJ1-3; perhaps TRBD1 as D (5 bases). Trimming left V 5 bases short and J 0 bases short, with 8 bases between. This CDR3 is built from 14 residues. This CDR3 is CASSDRNSGNTIYF. CDR3 DNA sequence: TGTGCCAGCAGTGACAGAAACTCTGGAAACACCATATATTTT.

V and J are TRBV10-3 and TRBJ1-1; 10 bases are shared with TRBD1. V shed 10 bases and J 0 bases; nucleotides not matched to a gene: 5. The CDR3 spans 14 residues. Germline values: CDR1 ENHRY, CDR2 SYGVKD. Here the CDR3 DNA reads TGTGCCACTAGGACAGGGGGTATGAACACTGAAGCTTTCTTT. Translated, it gives CATRTGGMNTEAFF.

The chain has TRBV7-9 and TRBJ1-1; the D is unclear. The CDR3 contains 14 residues. Trimming cost V 2 bases and J 3 bases, with 10 bases left between them. Germline assignment: CDR1 SEHNR and CDR2 FQNEAQ (reference sequence). This CDR3 is CASSLSPVDTEAFF. As DNA, the CDR3 is TGTGCCAGCAGCTTAAGTCCTGTGGACACTGAAGCTTTCTTT. Drawing the rest from reference TRBV7-9 and TRBJ1-1, the complete variable domain is DTGVSQNPRHKITKRGQNVTFRCDPISEHNRLYWYRQTLGQGPEFLTYFQNEAQLEKSRLLSDRFSAERPKGSFSTLEIQRTEQGDSAMYLCASSLSPVDTEAFFGQGTRLTVV.

This clonotype was observed a few times. The chain employs TRBV20-1 and TRBJ2-3, with a tentative D call TRBD1 (6 bases). Germline loops: CDR1 DFQATT, CDR2 SNEGSKA (reference sequence). The V and J ends lost 3 bases and 2 bases respectively, with 15 bases between them. The CDR3 has 15 residues. The CDR3: CSASPLQGSTDTQYF. CDR3 coding DNA: TGCAGTGCTAGCCCTCTACAGGGTTCCACAGATACGCAGTATTTT.

The V gene is TRBV7-9, the J gene TRBJ1-1; 7 positions match TRBD1. Germline values: CDR1 SEHNR, CDR2 FQNEAQ (reference sequence). With 5 bases clipped from V and 6 bases from J, the junction kept 9 bases outside the gene matches. The CDR3 totals 14 residues. The CDR3 DNA sequence: TGTGCCAGCAGCACCCGACAGGGAGGCCCTGAAGCTTTCTTT. This sequence encodes CASSTRQGGPEAFF.

There are a few counts of this clonotype. The chain recombines TRBV7-9 with TRBJ2-5; 9 nucleotides line up with TRBD1. Germline lookup yields CDR1 SEHNR and CDR2 FQNEAQ (reference sequence). V was pared by 7 bases and J by 5 bases, with 8 bases of the junction left unmatched. The CDR3 loop spans 14 amino acids. The CDR3 protein is CASIGTGFLETQYF. In DNA form, the CDR3 reads TGTGCCAGCATCGGGACAGGGTTTCTTGAGACCCAGTACTTC.

This clonotype has only a few counts. The rearrangement joins TRBV7-2 to TRBJ2-3, with unresolved D. Trimming took 7 bases from V and 5 from J, leaving 4 bases between them. This CDR3 contains 10 residues. The germline CDR1 and CDR2 sequences are SGHTA and FQGNSA. The DNA for the CDR3 is TGTGCCAGCAACCGAGATACGCAGTATTTT. It codes for CASNRDTQYF.

This clonotype was detected a few times. The CDR3 DNA is TGTGCCATCAGTCCCCACGCGGGGGTAAGGGCCAAAAACATTCAGTACTTC. This gives the protein CAISPHAGVRAKNIQYF. This chain connects TRBV10-3 to TRBJ2-4; 7 nucleotides line up with TRBD2. Germline values: CDR1 ENHRY, CDR2 SYGVKD. The CDR3 length is 17 residues. V lost 5 bases, J lost 1 base, and 11 bases stayed unmatched.

The rearrangement links TRBV11-3 to TRBJ2-5, with a tentative D call TRBD1 (5 bases). The V gene lost 2 bases and the J gene lost 4 bases, with 14 bases spanning the gap. This CDR3 spans 15 amino acids. Germline CDR1 and CDR2: SGHNT and YENEEA. CDR3 sequence (DNA): TGTGCCAGCAGCTTAAAGGGGCAAAAGGGAGAGACCCAGTACTTC. Translation gives CASSLKGQKGETQYF. Looking up the rest from reference TRBV11-3 and TRBJ2-5 gives the full variable domain: EAGVVQSPRYKIIEKKQPVAFWCNPISGHNTLYWYLQNLGQGPELLIRYENEEAVDDSQLPKDRFSAERLKGVDSTLKIQPAELGDSAVYLCASSLKGQKGETQYFGPGTRLLVL.

The CDR3 is CASSGGFRGTEAFF. The CDR3 coding sequence is TGTGCCAGCAGTGGGGGGTTCAGGGGGACTGAAGCTTTCTTT. This chain uses TRBV25-1 with TRBJ1-1; TRBD1 matches at 7 bases. CDR3 length: 14 residues. V shed 4 bases and J 5 bases; nucleotides not matched to a gene: 7. Germline V CDR1 and CDR2: MGHDK, SYGVNS.

CDR3: CASSKWVQPQHF. As DNA, the CDR3 is TGTGCCAGCAGCAAGTGGGTTCAGCCCCAGCATTTT. V and J are TRBV21-1 and TRBJ1-5. TRBV21-1 has pseudogene status. The CDR3 sequence is 12 residues long.

This clonotype was observed a few times. This rearrangement joins TRBV20-1 to TRBJ1-2; D unclear. V lost 4 bases and J 6 bases, leaving 9 bases between the germline ends. CDR3 size: 11 residues. CDR1 is DFQATT, CDR2 SNEGSKA, per germline (reference sequence). As DNA, the CDR3 is TGCAGTGCTACCCAGAGAAATGGCTACACCTTC. Encoded protein: CSATQRNGYTF.

The J gene is TRBJ2-3, the V gene TRBV28, with D perhaps TRBD1 or TRBD2 (6 bases each). Per germline, CDR1 MDHEN and CDR2 SYDVKM. Trimming removed 2 bases from V and 2 bases from J, with 17 bases in between. This CDR3 region has 17 residues. The CDR3: CASSLLAGGGITDTQYF. CDR3 nucleotides: TGTGCCAGCAGTTTACTTGCCGGAGGGGGAATCACAGATACGCAGTATTTT.

Only a few counts were recorded for this clonotype. One end of the junction varies from germline; a read error may be responsible. This chain connects TRBV20-1 to TRBJ1-2; D not resolved. CDR1 and CDR2 (germline): DFQATT, SNEGSKA (reference sequence). The CDR3 length is 13 residues. The CDR3 sequence: CSAGEIANYGYTF. CDR3 in DNA: TGCAGTGCTGGAGAGATAGCTAACTATGGCTACACCTTC.

A few counts support this clonotype. The rearrangement links TRBV5-1 to TRBJ2-1, with TRBD2 matching 10 bases. With V trimmed by 5 bases and J by 3 bases, 5 bases remained unmatched. This CDR3 region has 15 residues. CDR1 SGHRS and CDR2 YFSETQ come from the germline V gene. The CDR3 here is CASSLAGVIYNEQFF. CDR3 sequence (DNA): TGCGCCAGCAGTCTAGCGGGAGTGATCTACAATGAGCAGTTCTTC.

The chain combines TRBV6-6 with TRBJ2-1, with D possibly matching TRBD1 (5 bases). CDR1 is MNHNY, CDR2 SVGAGI, per germline (reference sequence). This CDR3 is built from 16 residues. V lost 3 bases to trimming and J lost 5 bases, with 17 bases between them. CDR3 coding DNA: TGTGCCAGCAGTTATCCCGGGCAGCCAGGGAACAATGAGCAGTTCTTC. Its protein product is CASSYPGQPGNNEQFF.